Here is one T cell receptor (beta chain) with its context. The assay was immunoSEQ multiplex PCR, and TCRdb's table has in-frame clones only and misses some. The sample contains about 600,000 clones, 98% of which appear only once. This entry is derived from a study of shared clonotypes between healthy human individuals. From germline, CDR1 is SGHDT and CDR2 YYEEEE. After removal of 3 bases from V and 6 bases from J, the junction contained 7 bases not matched to a gene. This CDR3 contains 15 residues. Naive-designated CD8 cells lacked CD45RO, were positively enriched for CCR7, and omitted terminally differentiated effector memory CD45RA+ cells.

This clonotype was sampled from a man between 25 and 39 years old in good health. The chain joins TRBV5-6 to TRBJ2-7; 12 positions match TRBD1. Sequencing used naive CD8+ T cells sorted from blood. CDR3 bases: TGTGCCAGCAGCTACACCGGGACAGGGGGCCCCGAGCAGTACTTC. Its protein product is CASSYTGTGGPEQYF.